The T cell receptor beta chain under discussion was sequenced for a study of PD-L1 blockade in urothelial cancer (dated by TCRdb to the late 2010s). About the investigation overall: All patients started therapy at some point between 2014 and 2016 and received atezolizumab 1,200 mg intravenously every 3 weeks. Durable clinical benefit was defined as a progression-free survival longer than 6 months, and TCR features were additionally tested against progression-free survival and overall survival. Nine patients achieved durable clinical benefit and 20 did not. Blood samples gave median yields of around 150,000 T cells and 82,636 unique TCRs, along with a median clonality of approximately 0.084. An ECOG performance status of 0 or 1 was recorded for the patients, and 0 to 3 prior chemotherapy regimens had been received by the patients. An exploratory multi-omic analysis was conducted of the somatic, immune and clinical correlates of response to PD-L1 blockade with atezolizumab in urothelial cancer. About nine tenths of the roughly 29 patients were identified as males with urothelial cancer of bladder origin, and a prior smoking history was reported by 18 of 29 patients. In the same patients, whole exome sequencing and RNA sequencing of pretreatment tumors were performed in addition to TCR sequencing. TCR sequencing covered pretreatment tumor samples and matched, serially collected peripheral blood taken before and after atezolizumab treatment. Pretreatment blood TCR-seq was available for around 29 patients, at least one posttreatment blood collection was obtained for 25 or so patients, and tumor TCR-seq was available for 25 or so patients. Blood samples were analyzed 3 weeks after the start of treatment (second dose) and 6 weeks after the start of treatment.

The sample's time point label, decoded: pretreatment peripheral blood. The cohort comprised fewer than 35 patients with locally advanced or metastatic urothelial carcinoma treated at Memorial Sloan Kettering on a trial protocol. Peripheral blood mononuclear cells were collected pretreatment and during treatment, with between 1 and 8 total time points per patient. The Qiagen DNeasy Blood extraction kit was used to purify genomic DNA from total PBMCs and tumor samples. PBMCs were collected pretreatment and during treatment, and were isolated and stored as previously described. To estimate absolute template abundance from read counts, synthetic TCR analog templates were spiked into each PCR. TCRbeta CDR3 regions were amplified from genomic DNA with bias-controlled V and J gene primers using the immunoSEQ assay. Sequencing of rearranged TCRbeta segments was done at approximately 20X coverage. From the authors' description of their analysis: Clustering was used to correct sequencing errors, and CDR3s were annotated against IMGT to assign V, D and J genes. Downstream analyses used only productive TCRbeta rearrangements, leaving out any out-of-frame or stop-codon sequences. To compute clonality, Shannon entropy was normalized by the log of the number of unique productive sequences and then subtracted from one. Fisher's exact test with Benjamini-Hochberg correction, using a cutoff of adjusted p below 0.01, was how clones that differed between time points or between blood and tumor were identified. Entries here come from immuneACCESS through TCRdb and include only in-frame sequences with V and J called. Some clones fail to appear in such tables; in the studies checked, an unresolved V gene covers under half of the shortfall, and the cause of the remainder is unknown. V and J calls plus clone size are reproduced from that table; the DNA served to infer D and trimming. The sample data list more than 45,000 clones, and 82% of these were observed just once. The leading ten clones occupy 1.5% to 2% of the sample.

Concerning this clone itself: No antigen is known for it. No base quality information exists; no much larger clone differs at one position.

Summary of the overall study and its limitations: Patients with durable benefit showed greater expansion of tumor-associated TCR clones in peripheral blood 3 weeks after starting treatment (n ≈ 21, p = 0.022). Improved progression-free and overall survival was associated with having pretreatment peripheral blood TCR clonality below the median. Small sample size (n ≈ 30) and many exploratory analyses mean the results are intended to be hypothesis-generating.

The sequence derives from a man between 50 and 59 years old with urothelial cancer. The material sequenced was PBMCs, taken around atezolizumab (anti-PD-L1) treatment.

The CDR3 loop reads CASSQDTRAPPTTDTQYF. The DNA reads as follows: TGTGCCAGCAGCCAAGATACGAGGGCCCCACCGACCACAGATACGCAGTATTTT. The rearranged segments are TRBV4-2 and TRBJ2-3; tentative D gene TRBD2, with 5 bases matching. The CDR3 covers 18 residues, taking in both the cysteine and the phenylalanine. The read is trimmed to its CDR3 DNA, 54 bases read in frame from base 1. Per the germline V gene, LGHNA is the CDR1 and YNFKEQ is the CDR2. Relative to germline, V is 0 bases shorter and J is 2 bases shorter, with 18 bases between their ends.